The present TCR beta chain was sequenced within a study of blood T cell dynamics during melanoma immunotherapy. Whole-study findings and limits: Whether repertoire-driving clones were melanoma-specific could not be determined.

The count of this clone is one. No antigen is known for it. CDR3 length: 13 residues. Per the germline V gene, CDR1 is MNHNS and CDR2 is SASEGT. With V trimmed by 8 bases and J by 6 bases, 2 bases remained unmatched. The data were produced by immunoSEQ multiplex PCR, yet TCRdb's version contains in-frame clones alone and is incomplete. The profile covers a few thousand clones, with 88% appearing a single time and 30% taken by the ten largest. Time point here: week 3, after first cycle of checkpoint inhibitor. This clonotype originated in a human donor with melanoma. The specimen was blood, collected from a patient treated with checkpoint blockade. The chain recombines TRBV6-1 with TRBJ2-1; 12 bases line up with TRBD2. CDR3 residues: CASGLAGPNEQFF. DNA of the CDR3: TGTGCCAGCGGACTAGCGGGACCCAATGAGCAGTTCTTC.